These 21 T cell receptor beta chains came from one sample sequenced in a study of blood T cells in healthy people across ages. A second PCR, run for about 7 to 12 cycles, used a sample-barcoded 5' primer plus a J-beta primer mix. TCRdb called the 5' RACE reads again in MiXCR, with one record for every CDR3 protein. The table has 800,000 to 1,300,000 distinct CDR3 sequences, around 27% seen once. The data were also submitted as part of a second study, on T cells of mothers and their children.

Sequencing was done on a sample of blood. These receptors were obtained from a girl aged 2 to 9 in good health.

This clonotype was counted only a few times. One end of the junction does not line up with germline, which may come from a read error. The CDR3 sequence: CASSEDSAEIYEQYF. The CDR3 DNA is TGCGCCAGCAGCGAGGACTCTGCTGAAATTTACGAGCAGTACTTC. The chain combines TRBV6-6 with TRBJ2-7; D might be TRBD2 (5 bases). Per the germline V gene, CDR1 is MNHNY and CDR2 is SVGAGI (reference sequence). The CDR3 loop spans 15 amino acids.

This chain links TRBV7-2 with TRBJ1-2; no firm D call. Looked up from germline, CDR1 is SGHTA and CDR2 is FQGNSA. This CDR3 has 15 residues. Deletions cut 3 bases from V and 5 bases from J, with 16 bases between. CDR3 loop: CASSFSDHQAYGYTF. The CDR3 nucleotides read TGTGCCAGCAGCTTTTCGGACCACCAGGCTTATGGCTACACCTTC.

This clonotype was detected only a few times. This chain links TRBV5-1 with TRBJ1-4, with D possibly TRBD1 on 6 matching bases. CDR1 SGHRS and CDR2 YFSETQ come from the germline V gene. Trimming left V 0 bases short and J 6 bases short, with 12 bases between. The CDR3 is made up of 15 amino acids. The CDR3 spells CASSLGQGNDEKLFF. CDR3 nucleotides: TGCGCCAGCAGCTTGGGGCAGGGGAACGATGAAAAACTGTTTTTT.

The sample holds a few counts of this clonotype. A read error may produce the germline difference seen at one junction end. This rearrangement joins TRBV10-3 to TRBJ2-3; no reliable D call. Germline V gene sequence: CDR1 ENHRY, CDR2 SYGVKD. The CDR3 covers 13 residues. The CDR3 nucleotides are TGTGCCATCACTGAGGTAGGGTCAGATACGCAGTATTTT. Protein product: CAITEVGSDTQYF.

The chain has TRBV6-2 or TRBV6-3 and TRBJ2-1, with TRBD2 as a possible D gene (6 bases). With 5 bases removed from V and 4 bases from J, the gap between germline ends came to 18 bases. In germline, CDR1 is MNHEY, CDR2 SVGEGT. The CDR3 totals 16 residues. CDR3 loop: CASSGDSGPNYNEQFF. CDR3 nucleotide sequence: TGTGCCAGCAGTGGAGATAGCGGCCCTAATTACAATGAGCAGTTCTTC.

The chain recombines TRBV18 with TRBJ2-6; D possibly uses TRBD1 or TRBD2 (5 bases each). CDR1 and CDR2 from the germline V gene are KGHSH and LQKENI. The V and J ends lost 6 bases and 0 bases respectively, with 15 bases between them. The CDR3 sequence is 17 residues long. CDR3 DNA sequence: TGTGCCAGCTCCCTCGGGACGTATAACTCTGGGGCCAACGTCCTGACTTTC. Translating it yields CASSLGTYNSGANVLTF.

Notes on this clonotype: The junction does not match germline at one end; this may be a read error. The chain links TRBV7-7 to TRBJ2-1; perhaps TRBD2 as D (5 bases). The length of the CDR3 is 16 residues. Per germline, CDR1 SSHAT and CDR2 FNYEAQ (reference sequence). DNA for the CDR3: TGTGCTAGCAGCCCCGGACTCAGAAGCTCCTACAATGAGCAGTTCTTC. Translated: CASSPGLRSSYNEQFF. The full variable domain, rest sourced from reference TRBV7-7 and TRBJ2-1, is GAGVSQSPRYKVTKRGQDVTLRCDPISSHATLYWYQQALGQGPEFLTYFNYEAQPDKSGLPSDRFSAERPEGSISTLTIQRTEQRDSAMYRCASSPGLRSSYNEQFFGPGTRLTVL.

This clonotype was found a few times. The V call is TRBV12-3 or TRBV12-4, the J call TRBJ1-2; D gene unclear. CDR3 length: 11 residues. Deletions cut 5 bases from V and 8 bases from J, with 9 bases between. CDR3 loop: CASSTTRGYTF. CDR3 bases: TGTGCCAGCAGTACGACGCGAGGCTACACCTTC.

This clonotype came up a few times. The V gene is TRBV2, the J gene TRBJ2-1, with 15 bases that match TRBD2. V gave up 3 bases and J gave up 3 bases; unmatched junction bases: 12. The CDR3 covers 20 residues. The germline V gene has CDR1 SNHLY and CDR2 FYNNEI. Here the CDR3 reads CASSEGTSGRSPTFYNEQFF. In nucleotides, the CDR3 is TGTGCCAGCAGTGAGGGGACTAGCGGGAGGTCCCCGACCTTCTACAATGAGCAGTTCTTC.

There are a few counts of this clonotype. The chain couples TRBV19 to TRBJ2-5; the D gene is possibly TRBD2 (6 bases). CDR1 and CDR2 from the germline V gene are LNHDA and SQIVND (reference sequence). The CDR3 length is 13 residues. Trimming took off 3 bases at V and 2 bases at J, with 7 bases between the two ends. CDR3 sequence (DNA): TGTGCCAGTAGTATGGACTATCAAGAGACCCAGTACTTC. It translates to CASSMDYQETQYF.

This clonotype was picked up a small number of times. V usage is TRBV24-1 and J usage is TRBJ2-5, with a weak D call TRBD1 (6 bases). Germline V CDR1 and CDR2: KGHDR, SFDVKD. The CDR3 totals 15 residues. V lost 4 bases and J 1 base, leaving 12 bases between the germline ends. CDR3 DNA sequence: TGTGCCACCAGTGACTCCGGACAGATCCAAGAGACCCAGTACTTC. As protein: CATSDSGQIQETQYF.

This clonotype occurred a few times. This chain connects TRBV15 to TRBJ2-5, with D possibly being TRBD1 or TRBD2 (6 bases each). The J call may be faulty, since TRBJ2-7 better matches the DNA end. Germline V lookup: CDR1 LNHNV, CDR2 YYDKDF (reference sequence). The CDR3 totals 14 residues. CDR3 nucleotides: TGTGCCACCAGCAGAGATGGGGGGCCATACGAGCAGTACTTC. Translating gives CATSRDGGPYEQYF.

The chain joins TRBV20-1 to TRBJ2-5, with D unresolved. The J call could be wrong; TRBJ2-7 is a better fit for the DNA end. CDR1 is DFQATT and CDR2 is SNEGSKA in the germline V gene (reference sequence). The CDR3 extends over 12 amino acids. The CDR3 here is CSALDLHDEQYF. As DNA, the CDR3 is TGCAGTGCCCTCGACCTGCACGACGAGCAGTACTTC.

CDR3 residues: CSVEIENEQFF. CDR3 coding DNA: TGCAGCGTTGAAATCGAAAATGAGCAGTTCTTC. The chain employs TRBV29-1 and TRBJ2-5; D call uncertain. Near its end, the DNA agrees better with TRBJ2-1, so the J call may be wrong. Per germline, CDR1 SQVTM and CDR2 ANQGSEA. The CDR3 covers 11 residues.

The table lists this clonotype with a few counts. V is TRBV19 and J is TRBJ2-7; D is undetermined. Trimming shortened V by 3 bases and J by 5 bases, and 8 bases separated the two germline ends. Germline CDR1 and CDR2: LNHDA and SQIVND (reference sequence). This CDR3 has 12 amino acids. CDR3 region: CASSIPGHEQYF. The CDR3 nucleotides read TGTGCCAGTAGTATCCCGGGCCACGAGCAGTACTTC.

The CDR3 region has the DNA TGTGCCAGCAGGAACCCAGGGACAGGGGGCAAAAACATTCAGTACTTC. Its translation is CASRNPGTGGKNIQYF. V is TRBV6-2 or TRBV6-3 and J is TRBJ2-4; 11 bases map to TRBD1. Germline loops: CDR1 MNHEY, CDR2 SVGEGT. Trimming removed 6 bases from V and 3 bases from J; junction bases left unmatched: 7. This CDR3 comprises 16 residues.

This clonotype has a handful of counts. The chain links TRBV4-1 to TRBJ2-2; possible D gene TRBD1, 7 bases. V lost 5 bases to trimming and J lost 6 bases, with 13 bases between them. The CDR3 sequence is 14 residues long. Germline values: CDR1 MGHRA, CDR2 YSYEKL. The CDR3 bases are TGCGCCAGCAGCTCTCCAGGGGGGTCCGGGGAGCTGTTTTTT. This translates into CASSSPGGSGELFF.

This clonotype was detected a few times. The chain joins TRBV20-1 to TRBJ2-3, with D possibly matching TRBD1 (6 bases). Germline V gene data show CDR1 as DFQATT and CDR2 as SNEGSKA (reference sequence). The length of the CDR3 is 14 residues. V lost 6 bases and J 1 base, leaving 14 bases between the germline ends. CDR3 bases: TGCAGTGCCAACCGACAGGCCGGCACAGATACGCAGTATTTT. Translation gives CSANRQAGTDTQYF.

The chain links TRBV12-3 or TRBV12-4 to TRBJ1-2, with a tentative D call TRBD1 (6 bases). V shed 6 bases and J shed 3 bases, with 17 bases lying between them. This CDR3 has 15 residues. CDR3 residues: CASRYEGGAYYGYTF. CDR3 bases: TGTGCCAGCAGATACGAGGGGGGCGCTTACTATGGCTACACCTTC.

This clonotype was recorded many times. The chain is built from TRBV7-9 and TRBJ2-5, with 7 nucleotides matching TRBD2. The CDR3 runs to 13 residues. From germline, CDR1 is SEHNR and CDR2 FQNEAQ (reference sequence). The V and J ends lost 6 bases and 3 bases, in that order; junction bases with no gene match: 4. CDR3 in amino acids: CASSSGLEETQYF. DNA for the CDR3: TGTGCCAGCAGTTCAGGACTAGAAGAGACCCAGTACTTC.

The CDR3 region has the DNA TGCAGCGTTCAACTAGCAGGTTTCTACGAGCAGTACTTC. This translates into CSVQLAGFYEQYF. The rearrangement joins TRBV29-1 to TRBJ2-5, with D maybe TRBD2 (6 bases). Matching the DNA end better, TRBJ2-7 makes the J call doubtful. Germline V gives CDR1 SQVTM, CDR2 ANQGSEA. This CDR3 is built from 13 residues.